In this sample, the clone carrying this T cell receptor beta chain turned up many times. Antigen specificity is unknown. The germline V and J ends were trimmed by 2 bases and 7 bases, with 9 bases remaining between them. CDR1 is MNHNY and CDR2 is SVGAGI in the germline V gene (reference sequence). The CDR3 is 13 amino acids. This specimen belongs to a study of CD8 T cells in ankylosing spondylitis. Study-level results: The authors reported significant enrichment of disease-linked clones in matched ankylosing spondylitis synovial fluid.

Quantitative barcoded 5'-RACE was used to prepare TCR beta libraries. In TCRdb, the 5' RACE reads were re-called with MiXCR into one record per CDR3 protein. The table has about 230,000 distinct CDR3 sequences, less than 9.5% seen once. Sequencing was carried out using blood, either unsorted or a sorted T cell fraction (not recorded which). This chain connects TRBV6-6 to TRBJ2-4; D gene uncertain. The receptor was isolated from a female donor with ankylosing spondylitis or in good health (not recorded which). CDR3 protein: CASSYGVGNIQYF. DNA of the CDR3: TGTGCCAGCAGTTACGGGGTGGGGAACATTCAGTACTTC.